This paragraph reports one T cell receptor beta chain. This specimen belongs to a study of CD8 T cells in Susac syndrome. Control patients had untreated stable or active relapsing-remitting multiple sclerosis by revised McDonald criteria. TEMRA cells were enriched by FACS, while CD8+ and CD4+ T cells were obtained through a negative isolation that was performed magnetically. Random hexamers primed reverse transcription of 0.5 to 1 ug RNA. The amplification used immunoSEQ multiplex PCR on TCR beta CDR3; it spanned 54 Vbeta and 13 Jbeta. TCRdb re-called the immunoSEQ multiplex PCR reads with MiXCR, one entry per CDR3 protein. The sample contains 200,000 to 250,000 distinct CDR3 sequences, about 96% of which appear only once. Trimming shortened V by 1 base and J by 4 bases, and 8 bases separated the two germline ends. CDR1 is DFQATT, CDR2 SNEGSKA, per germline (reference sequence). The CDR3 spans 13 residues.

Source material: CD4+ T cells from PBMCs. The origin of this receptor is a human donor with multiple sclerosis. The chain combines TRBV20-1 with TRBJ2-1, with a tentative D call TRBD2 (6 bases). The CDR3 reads CSARGGGYNEQFF. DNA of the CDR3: TGCAGTGCTAGAGGTGGGGGGTACAATGAGCAGTTCTTC.